The T cell receptor (beta chain) described here comes from a study of CD4 T cell repertoires in COVID-19 (dated by TCRdb to the early 2020s). Regarding the research as a whole: For cross-reactivity analysis, CFSE-low cells were expanded with IL-2 for around 11 days and were then relabeled and restimulated with spike proteins from other coronaviruses. Subset-level TCR Vbeta repertoire analysis of SARS-CoV-2-reactive T cells was performed in a few recovered individuals. Naturally processed CD4+ T cell responses to SARS-CoV-2 spike and nucleoprotein were characterized in COVID-19-recovered individuals, and clonal composition was assessed by TCR Vbeta sequencing. Findings and caveats that apply to the study as a whole: Several of the most expanded SARS-CoV-2-reactive clonotypes were present in two or all three memory subsets, which suggests intraclonal diversification. Between about 7 and 28% of SARS-CoV-2 clonotypes were also detected in secondary cultures stimulated with SARS-CoV and/or HKU1 spike, a finding consistent with cross-reactivity.

This sample's time point label indicates: sample from a COVID-19-recovered individual after infection. Cells were CFSE-labeled and stimulated with autologous monocytes plus recombinant SARS-CoV-2 spike or nucleoprotein to obtain antigen-reactive proliferating T cell lines. Donors were patients who had recovered from mild-to-severe COVID-19. Each stimulated subset culture began with about half a million input cells per subset. From peripheral blood mononuclear cells, the researchers isolated CD4+ total memory, central memory, effector memory and circulating T follicular helper cells. The library was generated by the immunoSEQ multiplex PCR assay. The paper's data handling went like this. To quantify how much the repertoires of different subsets overlapped, the Chao-Jaccard similarity index was used along with counts of shared clonotypes. Held by TCRdb, this immuneACCESS table contains in-frame sequences only and omits some clones. Under half of the omission traces to an unresolved V gene where checked; the cause of the rest is unknown. Clonal size and the V and J genes are those of that table, whereas D and trimming came from the DNA. Here the sample has 1,400 to 1,500 clones; around 16% occur a single time. The top ten constitute 9.7% of the sample.

V loses 4 bases at its end and J loses 2 bases; junction bases beyond the gene matches: 8. CDR1 and CDR2 were assigned from the germline V gene (reference sequence) as MNHNY and SVGAGI. The CDR3 has 16 amino acids, counting the end cysteine and phenylalanine. The sequence is cut down to CDR3 DNA, 48 bases in frame from base 1. On this clone itself: What this receptor recognizes is not known. Base qualities are not at hand, and no much larger clone is one base apart.

The V gene is TRBV6-6 and the J gene is TRBJ1-1, and 9 junctional nucleotides match TRBD1. The sequence derives from a human donor who had COVID-19. The sequencing used central memory CD4+ T cells, cultured in vitro, collected after recovery from COVID-19. The intended sense of this specimen's cell subset or site label: CD4+ T central memory cells. CDR3 loop: CASSSSRDRVNTEAFF. The DNA sequence reads TGTGCCAGCAGTTCTTCCCGGGACAGGGTTAACACTGAAGCTTTCTTT.